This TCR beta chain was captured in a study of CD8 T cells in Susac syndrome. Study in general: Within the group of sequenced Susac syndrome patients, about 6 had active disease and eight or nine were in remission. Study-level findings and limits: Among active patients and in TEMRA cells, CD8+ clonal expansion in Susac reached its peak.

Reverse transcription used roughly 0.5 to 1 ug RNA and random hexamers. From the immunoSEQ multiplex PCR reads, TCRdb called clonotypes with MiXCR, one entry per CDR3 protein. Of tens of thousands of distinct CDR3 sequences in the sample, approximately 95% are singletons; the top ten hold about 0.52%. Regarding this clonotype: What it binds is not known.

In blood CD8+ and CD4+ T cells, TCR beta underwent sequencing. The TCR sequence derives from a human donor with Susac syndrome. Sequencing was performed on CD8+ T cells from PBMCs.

The CDR3 DNA reads as TGTGCCAGCATGGGCTCCTACAATGAGCAGTTCTTC. Protein: CASMGSYNEQFF. The chain uses TRBV6-4 and TRBJ2-1; D gene uncertain. The V end was cut by 7 bases, the J end by 0 bases, with 4 bases between. CDR3 size: 12 residues. Germline assignment: CDR1 MRHNA and CDR2 SNTAGT.